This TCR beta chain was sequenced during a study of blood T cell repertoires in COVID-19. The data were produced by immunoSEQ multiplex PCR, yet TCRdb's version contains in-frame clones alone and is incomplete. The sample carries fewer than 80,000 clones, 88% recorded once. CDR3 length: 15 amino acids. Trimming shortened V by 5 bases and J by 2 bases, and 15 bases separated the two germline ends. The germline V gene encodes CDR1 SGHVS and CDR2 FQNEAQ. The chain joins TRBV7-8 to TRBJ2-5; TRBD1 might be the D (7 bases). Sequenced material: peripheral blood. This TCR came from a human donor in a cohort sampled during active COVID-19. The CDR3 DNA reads TGTGCCAGCAGCCCCAGGGGGGATACACAAGAGACCCAGTACTTC. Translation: CASSPRGDTQETQYF.